This TCR beta chain comes out of a study of blood T cell repertoires in COVID-19. Background on the study: COVID-19 samples collected from the United States, Italy and Spain covered acute and convalescent phases.

Original processing notes: From reference gene primer amplification, estimates of nucleated cell counts were derived. Assay used: immunoSEQ multiplex PCR; TCRdb lists only in-frame clones, some missing. V, J and clone size were drawn from that table, and D and trimming were deduced from the DNA. Found here are roughly 160,000 clones, approximately 84% of them singletons; the top ten hold under 3.5%. Seattle patient enrollment occurred during active infection, with longitudinal follow-up thereafter. This clonotype originated in a woman of 80 years or more with COVID-19, enrolled during active disease. The source material was peripheral blood.

In DNA, the CDR3 is TGTGCCAGTACCAGAGGACTAGCGGGTACCTCCTACAATGAGCAGTTCTTC. This gives the protein CASTRGLAGTSYNEQFF. The chain links TRBV19 to TRBJ2-1, with 11 bases identical to TRBD2. This CDR3 has 17 amino acids. Germline V gene sequence: CDR1 LNHDA, CDR2 SQIVND (reference sequence). J was trimmed by 0 bases and V by 7 bases; bases with no gene match: 8.